The clone carrying this TCR beta chain was found a few times. The antigen is not known. The data belong to a study of beta chain features in type 1 diabetes. About the study: Sorted cells numbering around 100,000,000 were examined across all samples. Points from the study as a whole: TCRB CDR3 length was moderately but significantly reduced in all four CD4+ subsets of Type 1 diabetes patients. When VDJ junctions were examined, type 1 diabetes patients showed fewer insertions and more deletions.

CD4+ cells of the naive, central memory, regulatory and stem cell-like memory types were sorted via CD45RO/CCR7/CD25/CD127/CD95/CD27. This CDR3 region has 15 residues. The germline V gene encodes CDR1 LNHDA and CDR2 SQIVND (reference sequence). V gave up 8 bases and J gave up 4 bases; unmatched junction bases: 11. What was sequenced were expressed TCRB transcripts, since all of the isolated RNA had been reverse transcribed. Method: immunoSEQ multiplex PCR; TCRdb's copy keeps in-frame clones and lacks some. The sample holds 970,000 or so clones, around a sixth seen once. Sequenced sample: naive CD4+ T cells from blood. This receptor was obtained from a woman aged 18-29 years in good health. The chain is built from TRBV19 and TRBJ1-5; 7 bases match TRBD1. In DNA form, the CDR3 reads TGTGCCAGTGGGACAGAGGGGGTCCTAAATCAGCCCCAGCATTTT. This gives the protein CASGTEGVLNQPQHF.